This T cell receptor beta chain was sequenced during a study of blood T cell repertoires in COVID-19. Study in general: The cDNA or gDNA used as material had been derived from T cells, B-cell-depleted T cells, or PBMCs.

The CDR3 is 16 residues long. The V gene lost 5 bases and the J gene lost 0 bases, with 13 bases spanning the gap. Germline loops: CDR1 SGHVS, CDR2 FQNEAQ. Per the study methods: Estimation of nucleated cell counts was performed using reference gene primer amplification. The assay was immunoSEQ multiplex PCR, and TCRdb's table has in-frame clones only and misses some. The DNA was the basis for D and trimming; V, J and clone size are from that table. The sample contains 310,000 or so clones, 80% to 90% of which appear only once. The sample comprised peripheral blood. The chain combines TRBV7-8 with TRBJ1-4; perhaps TRBD1 as D (6 bases). The receptor's source is a woman between 50 and 59 years old with acute or convalescent COVID-19. The CDR3 sequence: CASSPGQNPTNEKLFF. CDR3 sequence (DNA): TGTGCCAGCAGCCCAGGACAGAACCCAACTAATGAAAAACTGTTTTTT.